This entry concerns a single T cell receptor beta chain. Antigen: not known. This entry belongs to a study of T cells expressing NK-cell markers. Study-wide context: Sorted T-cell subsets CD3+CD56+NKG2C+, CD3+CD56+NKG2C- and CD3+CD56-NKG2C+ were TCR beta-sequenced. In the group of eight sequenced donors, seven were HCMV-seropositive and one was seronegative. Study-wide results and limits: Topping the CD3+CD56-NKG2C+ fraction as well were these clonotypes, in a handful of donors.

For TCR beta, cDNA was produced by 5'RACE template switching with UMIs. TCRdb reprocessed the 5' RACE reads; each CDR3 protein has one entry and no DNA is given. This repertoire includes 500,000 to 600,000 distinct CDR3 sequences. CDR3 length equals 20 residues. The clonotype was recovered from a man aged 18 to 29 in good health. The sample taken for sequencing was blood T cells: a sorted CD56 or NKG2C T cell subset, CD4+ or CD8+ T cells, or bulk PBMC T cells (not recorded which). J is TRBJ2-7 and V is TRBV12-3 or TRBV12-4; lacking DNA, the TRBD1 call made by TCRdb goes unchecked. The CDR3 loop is CASSYPPDLGGQGRSYEQYF.